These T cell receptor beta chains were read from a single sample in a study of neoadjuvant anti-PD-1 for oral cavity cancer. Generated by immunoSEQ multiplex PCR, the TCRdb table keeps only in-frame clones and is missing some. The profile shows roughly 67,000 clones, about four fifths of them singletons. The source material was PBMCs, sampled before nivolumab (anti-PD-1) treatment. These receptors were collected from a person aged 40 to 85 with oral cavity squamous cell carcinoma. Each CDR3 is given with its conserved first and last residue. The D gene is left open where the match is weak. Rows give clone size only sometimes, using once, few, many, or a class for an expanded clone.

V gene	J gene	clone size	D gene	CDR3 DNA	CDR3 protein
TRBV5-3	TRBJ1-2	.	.	TGTGCCAGAAGCTCGGGTCCTCGACCTACCTATGGCTACACCTTC	CARSSGPRPTYGYTF
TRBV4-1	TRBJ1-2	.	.	TGCGCCAGCAGCCAAGGGTCAGCTGGGCACTATGGCTACACCTTC	CASSQGSAGHYGYTF
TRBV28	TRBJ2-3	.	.	TGTGCCAGCAGTTTGTATTCAGATACGCAGTATTTT	CASSLYSDTQYF
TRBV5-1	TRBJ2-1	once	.	TGCGCCAGCAGCTTGGGATCTAGCTTACAGGAGCAGTTCTTC	CASSLGSSLQEQFF
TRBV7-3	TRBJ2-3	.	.	TGTGCCAGCAGCTTAATGGGGACAGATACGCAGTATTTT	CASSLMGTDTQYF
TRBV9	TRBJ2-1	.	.	TGTGCCAGTGGGTCCTTTCAGCGGTCTCAGGTGGGCAACAATGAGCAGTTCTTC	CASGSFQRSQVGNNEQFF
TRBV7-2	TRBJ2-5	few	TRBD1	TGTGCCAGCAGCTCAGGGACAGGCCGAAGGGGGACCCAGTACTTC	CASSSGTGRRGTQYF
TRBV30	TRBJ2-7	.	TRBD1	TGTGCCTGGAGTGGGATCCTCGGGACAGGGGGCGCCGAGCAGTACTTC	CAWSGILGTGGAEQYF
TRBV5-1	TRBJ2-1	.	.	TGCGCCAGCAGCTTGTTTCGGGAATACTCCTACAATGAGCAGTTCTTC	CASSLFREYSYNEQFF
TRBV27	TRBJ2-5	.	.	TGTGCCAGCAGTCTTGGCGGGGTTCAAGAGACCCAGTACTTC	CASSLGGVQETQYF
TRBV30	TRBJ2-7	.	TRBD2	TGTGCCTGGAAGCGTACTAGCGGACCCTACGAGCAGTACTTC	CAWKRTSGPYEQYF
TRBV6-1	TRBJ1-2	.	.	TGTGCCAGCAGTGAGGGAGTTGACTATGGCTACACCTTC	CASSEGVDYGYTF
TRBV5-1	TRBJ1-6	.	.	TGCGCCAGCAGCTTGGCCGGGGCAGGGTTATCACCCCTCCACTTT	CASSLAGAGLSPLHF
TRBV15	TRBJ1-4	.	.	TGTGCCACCAGCAGCCGGGCAGATGTAAATGAAAAACTGTTTTTT	CATSSRADVNEKLFF
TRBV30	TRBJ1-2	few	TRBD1	TGTGCCTGGAGTTTTTACAGGGGGCGCAGCTATGGCTACACCTTC	CAWSFYRGRSYGYTF
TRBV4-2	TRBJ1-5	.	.	TGTGCCAGCAGCCATACTTGGGGGGCCGAGCAGCCCCAGCATTTT	CASSHTWGAEQPQHF
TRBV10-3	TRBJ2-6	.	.	TGTGCCACCCCCGCAGGCCCTGGGGCCAACGTCCTGACTTTC	CATPAGPGANVLTF
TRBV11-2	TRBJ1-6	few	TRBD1	TGTGCCAGCAGCCCCAGGACAGGGATAAATTCACCCCTCCACTTT	CASSPRTGINSPLHF
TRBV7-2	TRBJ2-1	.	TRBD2	TGTGCCAGCAGTAAAGCGGGGGGGCCGAGTAATGAGCAGTTCTTC	CASSKAGGPSNEQFF
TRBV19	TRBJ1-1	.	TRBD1	TGTGCCAGTAGTTTCACCTACAGGGGGCGGGACACTGAAGCTTTCTTT	CASSFTYRGRDTEAFF
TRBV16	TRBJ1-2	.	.	TGTGCCAGCAGCCAATCATCACAGGCCTATGGCTACACCTTC	CASSQSSQAYGYTF
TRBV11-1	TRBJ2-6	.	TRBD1	TGTGCCAGCAGCTTAGCCCGGGACAGGGGTAGCTCTGGGGCCAACGTCCTGACTTTC	CASSLARDRGSSGANVLTF
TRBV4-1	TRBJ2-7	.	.	TGCGCCAGCAGCCTCTCAGTTGCAGACAACGAGCAGTACTTC	CASSLSVADNEQYF
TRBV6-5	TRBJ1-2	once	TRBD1	TGTGCCAGCAGTCCCCAGGGGGTAAGGGGCTACACCTTC	CASSPQGVRGYTF
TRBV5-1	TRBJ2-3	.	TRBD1	TGCGCCAGCAGCAAAGACAGGGCGACCACAGATACGCAGTATTTT	CASSKDRATTDTQYF
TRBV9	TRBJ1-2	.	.	TGTGCCAGCAGCATACAGGAAAACGGGGCCTATGGCTACACCTTC	CASSIQENGAYGYTF
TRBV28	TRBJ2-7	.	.	TGTGCCAGCAGGAAACCCGGGACCGATCACTACGAGCAGTACTTC	CASRKPGTDHYEQYF
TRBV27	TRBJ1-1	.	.	TGTGCCAGCAGTTTATCTTCAGGGGTTGGGGAAGCTTTCTTT	CASSLSSGVGEAFF
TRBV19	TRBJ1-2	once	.	TGTGCCAGTAGTATAACGTACACCACGAACTATGGCTACACCTTC	CASSITYTTNYGYTF
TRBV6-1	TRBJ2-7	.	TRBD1	TGTGCCAGCAGTGAAACCCCCAGGGGGAACTACGAGCAGTACTTC	CASSETPRGNYEQYF
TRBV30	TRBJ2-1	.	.	TGTGCCTGGAGTGTAGAGAACAATGAGCAGTTCTTC	CAWSVENNEQFF
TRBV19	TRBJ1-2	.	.	TGTGCCACAGGGGAGGAAGGCTACACCTTC	CATGEEGYTF
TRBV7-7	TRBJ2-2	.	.	TGTGCTAGCAGCTACGGGGGCCCCAACACCGGGGAGCTGTTTTTT	CASSYGGPNTGELFF
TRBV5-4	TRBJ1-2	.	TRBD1	TGTGCCAGCAGAAATCAGGGGGGCTATGGCTACACCTTC	CASRNQGGYGYTF
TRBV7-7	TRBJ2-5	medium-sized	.	TGTGCTAGCAGCTTAGGGGTGGCGGAGACCCAGTACTTC	CASSLGVAETQYF
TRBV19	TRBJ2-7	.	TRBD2	TGTGCCAGTACCGCTGGGACTAGCGGGGGGTCGCGCGAGCAGTACTTC	CASTAGTSGGSREQYF
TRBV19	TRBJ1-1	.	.	TGTGCCAGTAGCCTCACGGGGAGGGGGGGGCACACTGAAGCTTTCTTT	CASSLTGRGGHTEAFF
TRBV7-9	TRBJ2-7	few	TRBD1	TGTGCCAGCAGCTCCAGAAGGAAAGGACAGGGCTACGAGCAGTACTTC	CASSSRRKGQGYEQYF
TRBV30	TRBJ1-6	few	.	TGTGCCTGGAGTGGTCTACTGCCCCTCCACTTT	CAWSGLLPLHF
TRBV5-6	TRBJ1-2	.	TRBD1	TGTGCCAGCAGCTGGGAGACAGGGTCGTATGGCTACACCTTC	CASSWETGSYGYTF
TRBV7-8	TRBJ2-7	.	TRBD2	TGTGCCAGCAGCTTAGAGGCTAGCGGGAGAACCTACGAGCAGTACTTC	CASSLEASGRTYEQYF
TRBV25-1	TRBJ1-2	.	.	TGTGCCAGCCAACGGGACGGTCTCTATGGCTACACCTTC	CASQRDGLYGYTF
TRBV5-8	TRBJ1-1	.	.	TGTGCCAGCAGCGGGTGGGGTTTGGGAGCCACTGAAGCTTTCTTT	CASSGWGLGATEAFF